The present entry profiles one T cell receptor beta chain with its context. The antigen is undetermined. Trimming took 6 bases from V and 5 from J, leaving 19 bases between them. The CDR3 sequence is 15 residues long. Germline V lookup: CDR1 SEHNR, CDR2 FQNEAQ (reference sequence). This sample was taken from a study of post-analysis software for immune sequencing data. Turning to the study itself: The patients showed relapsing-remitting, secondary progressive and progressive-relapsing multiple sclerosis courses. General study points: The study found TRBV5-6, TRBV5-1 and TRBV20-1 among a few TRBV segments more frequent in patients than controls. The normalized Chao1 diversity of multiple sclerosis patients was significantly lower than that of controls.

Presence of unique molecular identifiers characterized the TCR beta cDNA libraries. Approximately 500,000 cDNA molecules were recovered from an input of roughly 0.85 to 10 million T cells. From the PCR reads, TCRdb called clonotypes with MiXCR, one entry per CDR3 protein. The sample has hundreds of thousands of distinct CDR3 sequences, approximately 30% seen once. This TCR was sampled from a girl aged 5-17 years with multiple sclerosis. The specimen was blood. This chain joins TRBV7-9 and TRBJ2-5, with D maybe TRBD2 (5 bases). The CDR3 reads CASSPALAQRETQYF. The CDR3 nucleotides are TGTGCCAGCAGTCCTGCCCTAGCCCAAAGGGAGACCCAGTACTTC.